These T cell receptor beta chains were read from a single sample in a study of response to subunit inactivated influenza vaccine. TCRdb reanalysed the RT-PCR reads using MiXCR and keeps one entry per CDR3 protein. The profile shows 500,000 to 650,000 distinct CDR3 sequences, less than 8% of them singletons. Sequencing was performed on PBMCs from blood, taken less than 30 months after vaccination. The receptors here all came from a man between 50 and 70 years old who received an inactivated influenza vaccine. Both conserved end residues are trimmed from each CDR3. A D gene is named only where the DNA matches it firmly.

V gene	J gene	D gene	CDR3 protein
TRBV15	TRBJ1-1	TRBD1	ATSREGDRNTEAF
TRBV18	TRBJ2-3	TRBD2	ASSPTSGTSDTQY
TRBV4-1	TRBJ2-5	-	ASSQLIGTRQETQY
TRBV4-3	TRBJ2-7	-	ASSQDTSDYEQY
TRBV21-1	TRBJ2-7	-	ASSKALAARLD
TRBV7-9	TRBJ2-7	-	ASSPGLRSYEQY
TRBV20-1	TRBJ2-3	-	SSNRDAGTDTQY
TRBV21-1	TRBJ2-1	-	ASRGLAGDEYNEQF
TRBV30	TRBJ2-3	-	AWWSAADTQY
TRBV4-2	TRBJ2-1	TRBD2	ASSQDGGLAGASYNEQF
TRBV20-1	TRBJ2-1	-	SATPLRETYNEQF
TRBV7-2	TRBJ1-3	-	ASSLDRVYNTIY
TRBV10-1	TRBJ2-2	TRBD2	ASSSGENTGELF
TRBV20-1	TRBJ1-5	-	SARPPRNQPQH
TRBV20-1	TRBJ2-1	-	SARRGWSGGDLKNEQF
TRBV30	TRBJ2-7	-	AWSVVAPAYEQY